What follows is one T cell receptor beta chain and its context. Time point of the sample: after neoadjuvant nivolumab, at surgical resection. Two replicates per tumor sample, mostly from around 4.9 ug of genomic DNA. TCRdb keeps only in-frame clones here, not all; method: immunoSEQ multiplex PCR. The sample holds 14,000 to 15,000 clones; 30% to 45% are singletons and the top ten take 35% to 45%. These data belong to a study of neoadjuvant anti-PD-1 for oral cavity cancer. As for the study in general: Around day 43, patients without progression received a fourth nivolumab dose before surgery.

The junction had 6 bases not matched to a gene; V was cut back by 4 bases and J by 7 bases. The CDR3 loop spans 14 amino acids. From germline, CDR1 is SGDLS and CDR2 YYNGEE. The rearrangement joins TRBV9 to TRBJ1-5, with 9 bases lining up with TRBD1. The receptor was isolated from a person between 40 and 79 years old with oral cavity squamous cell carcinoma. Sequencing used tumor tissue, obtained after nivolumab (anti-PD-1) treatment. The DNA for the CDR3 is TGTGCCAGCAGCCCGGGACAGGGAGGGCAGCCCCAGCATTTT. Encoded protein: CASSPGQGGQPQHF.